One and the same sample provided the 23 T cell receptor beta chains below, sequenced in a study of identical twins (dated by TCRdb to between 2015 and 2016). The receptor library was made with 5' RACE. Sequencing used an Illumina HiSeq 2000. TCRdb took the public reads, trimmed them with fastp at Q25, ran MiXCR for clone calling and kept in-frame beta chains. Rows are unified per CDR3 protein, each entry keeping the most common DNA and genes. This sample holds 200,000 to 250,000 distinct CDR3 sequences; around 6.6% were observed only once. Approximately 3.7% of the sample goes to the ten largest clones. The sample also formed part of further work on yellow fever vaccine responses in identical twins.

Sequenced: memory (CD45RO+) T cells sorted from blood. This sample's cell subset or site label indicates: CD45RO+ enriched T cells. These receptors were collected from a woman under 30 in good health.

This clonotype has more than one count but fewer than ten. The chain couples TRBV12-3 or TRBV12-4 to TRBJ1-1; D gene uncertain. This CDR3 has 15 amino acids. The germline V and J ends were trimmed by 5 bases and 2 bases, with 15 bases remaining between them. The CDR3 bases are TGTGCCAGCAGTCCTCCCGGGTTTCGTAACACTGAAGCTTTCTTT. Protein sequence: CASSPPGFRNTEAFF.

The chain couples TRBV11-2 to TRBJ2-5, with a tentative D call TRBD1 (5 bases). This CDR3 comprises 15 residues. The germline V gene has CDR1 SGHAT and CDR2 FQNNGV. V was shortened by 0 bases and J by 3 bases, with 11 bases between the two germline ends. CDR3 bases: TGTGCCAGCAGCTTAGATCTCCCAGGGAAAGAGACCCAGTACTTC. Residues: CASSLDLPGKETQYF.

This clonotype appeared many times. This rearrangement joins TRBV12-3 or TRBV12-4 to TRBJ1-1, with D perhaps matching TRBD1 (5 bases). The CDR3 sequence is 14 residues long. The ends were cut back, 6 bases at V and 0 bases at J, with 11 bases in the middle. The CDR3 loop is CASRLGGMNTEAFF. CDR3 bases: TGTGCCAGCAGACTCGGGGGAATGAACACTGAAGCTTTCTTT.

The rearrangement uses TRBV14 and TRBJ2-1; 14 bases align to TRBD2. Germline trimming cut 0 bases from V and 7 bases from J; bases unmatched to any gene: 8. The CDR3 runs to 18 residues. Germline CDR1 reads SGHDN; CDR2 reads FVKESK. The CDR3 spells CASSQDPRLAGGRNEQFF. In nucleotides, the CDR3 is TGTGCCAGCAGCCAAGATCCCCGACTAGCGGGAGGGCGTAATGAGCAGTTCTTC.

This clonotype came up a few times. The chain uses TRBV28 and TRBJ2-3; the D call may be TRBD1 or TRBD2 (6 bases each). The germline V and J ends were trimmed by 1 base and 1 base, with 12 bases remaining between them. The CDR3 runs to 16 residues. CDR1 MDHEN and CDR2 SYDVKM come from the germline V gene. The CDR3 here is CASSLFTGAGTDTQYF. As DNA, the CDR3 is TGTGCCAGCAGTTTATTCACGGGGGCTGGCACAGATACGCAGTATTTT.

V gene TRBV5-6 combines with J gene TRBJ2-1; no definite D call. Germline V gene lookup returns CDR1 SGHDT and CDR2 YYEEEE. The CDR3 has 15 amino acids. V was trimmed by 4 bases and J by 0 bases, leaving 11 bases between them. Here the CDR3 reads CASSLGPPSYNEQFF. The CDR3 nucleotides read TGTGCCAGCAGCCTCGGGCCCCCCTCCTACAATGAGCAGTTCTTC.

V is TRBV4-2 and J is TRBJ2-1; 14 nucleotides match TRBD2. Trimming cost V 4 bases and J 0 bases; bases outside gene matches: 17. This CDR3 contains 22 residues. The germline V gene has CDR1 LGHNA and CDR2 YNFKEQ. The CDR3 is CASSLGQGATSGRALSYNEQFF. The CDR3 bases are TGTGCCAGCAGCCTCGGACAGGGGGCGACTAGCGGGAGGGCCCTCTCCTACAATGAGCAGTTCTTC.

This clonotype was observed a handful of times. This rearrangement joins TRBV4-1 to TRBJ2-3, with 10 positions matching TRBD2. Germline CDR1 is MGHRA and CDR2 is YSYEKL. The CDR3 is made up of 17 amino acids. The V segment lost 2 bases and the J segment 1 base; nucleotides outside the gene matches: 6. In DNA form, the CDR3 reads TGCGCCAGCAGCCAACCGTATCTAGCGGGAGGCACAGATACGCAGTATTTT. This gives the protein CASSQPYLAGGTDTQYF.

This clonotype was found a few times. The CDR3 DNA sequence: TGCAGTGCCATAGGACCAGGACTAGCATCCTACAATGAGCAGTTCTTC. Translation: CSAIGPGLASYNEQFF. The V call is TRBV20-1, the J call TRBJ2-1; the match to TRBD2 covers 8 bases. Germline V lookup: CDR1 DFQATT, CDR2 SNEGSKA (reference sequence). The CDR3 is 16 amino acids. Trimming removed 6 bases from V and 1 base from J; junction bases left unmatched: 11.

In its sample, this clonotype was seen many times. The chain is built from TRBV29-1 and TRBJ2-3; no clear D gene. Trimming removed 5 bases from V and 0 bases from J, with 6 bases in between. The CDR3 runs 12 residues. The V gene's germline CDR1 is SQVTM and CDR2 ANQGSEA. The CDR3, as DNA: TGCAGCGTTACCCCTAGCACAGATACGCAGTATTTT. This encodes CSVTPSTDTQYF.

This clonotype was counted a few times. The J gene is TRBJ2-3, the V gene TRBV6-5; 7 nucleotides agree with TRBD1. CDR1 is MNHEY and CDR2 is SVGAGI in the germline V gene. The CDR3 has 15 amino acids. V lost 4 bases to trimming and J lost 0 bases; unmatched junction nucleotides: 4. CDR3: CASSSWTGSTDTQYF. In nucleotides, the CDR3 is TGTGCCAGCAGTTCCTGGACAGGTAGCACAGATACGCAGTATTTT.

This clonotype was picked up a small number of times. J is TRBJ2-3 and V is TRBV20-1, with TRBD2 matching 7 bases. CDR1 DFQATT and CDR2 SNEGSKA come from the germline V gene (reference sequence). The CDR3 contains 15 residues. V shed 3 bases, J shed 5 bases, and the junction held 11 bases outside the gene matches. The CDR3 DNA is TGCAGTGCTAGCCTCCCGGGACTAAGTGTAGATACGCAGTATTTT. Its protein product is CSASLPGLSVDTQYF.

The V call is TRBV3-1, the J call TRBJ1-1, with D possibly TRBD1 on 6 matching bases. The ends were cut back, 2 bases at V and 2 bases at J, with 12 bases in the middle. The CDR3 is 15 amino acids. Germline V lookup: CDR1 LGHDT, CDR2 YNNKEL (reference sequence). CDR3 DNA: TGTGCCAGCAGCCAATCCCACAGGGCAAACACTGAAGCTTTCTTT. Translated: CASSQSHRANTEAFF.

This rearrangement joins TRBV10-3 to TRBJ2-5; 8 bases line up with TRBD1. The CDR3 is made up of 12 amino acids. J gave up 1 base and V 11 bases, and 3 bases lay outside the gene matches. In germline, CDR1 is ENHRY, CDR2 SYGVKD. The CDR3 sequence: CAGGTGQETQYF. CDR3 nucleotide sequence: TGTGCCGGGGGGACAGGCCAAGAGACCCAGTACTTC.

Ten or more counts support this clonotype. This chain uses TRBV7-8 with TRBJ2-5; D gene ambiguous. The V end was cut by 1 base, the J end by 1 base, with 4 bases between. The germline gives CDR1 SGHVS, CDR2 FQNEAQ. This CDR3 is built from 13 residues. CDR3 bases: TGTGCCAGCAGCTTAGGCCCCCAAGAGACCCAGTACTTC. Residues: CASSLGPQETQYF.

The sample holds many counts of this clonotype. The rearrangement joins TRBV5-1 to TRBJ1-2, with D perhaps TRBD1 (5 bases). Germline V gene data show CDR1 as SGHRS and CDR2 as YFSETQ. This CDR3 region has 16 residues. Trimming removed 3 bases at V and 3 bases at J, with 18 bases between. CDR3 bases: TGCGCCAGCAGCTCCTCCATTAAGGGACCGCACTATGGCTACACCTTC. Translated, it gives CASSSSIKGPHYGYTF. Variable domain in full (rest from reference TRBV5-1 and TRBJ1-2): KAGVTQTPRYLIKTRGQQVTLSCSPISGHRSVSWYQQTPGQGLQFLFEYFSETQRNKGNFPGRFSGRQFSNSRSEMNVSTLELGDSALYLCASSSSIKGPHYGYTFGSGTRLTVV.

Many counts were recorded for this clonotype. The rearrangement joins TRBV6-2 or TRBV6-3 to TRBJ1-1; tentative D call: TRBD1 (5 bases). CDR1 MNHEY and CDR2 SVGEGT come from the germline V gene. This CDR3 is 11 amino acids long. The ends were cut back, 2 bases at V and 11 bases at J, with 9 bases in the middle. As DNA, the CDR3 is TGTGCCAGCAGTTACACAAGGGGCGCTTTCTTT. Residues: CASSYTRGAFF.

This clonotype was counted only a few times. This chain links TRBV6-1 with TRBJ1-2, with D maybe TRBD1 (5 bases). CDR1 and CDR2 from the germline V gene are MNHNS and SASEGT. Trimming stripped 7 bases from V and 8 bases from J, with 17 bases between. There are 13 residues in the CDR3. Written as DNA, the CDR3 is TGTGCCAGCACGGGGGGACCCGTTGGAGGCTACACCTTC. Translation: CASTGGPVGGYTF.

This clonotype was recorded many times. The V and J genes are TRBV7-9 and TRBJ1-6; a possible D gene is TRBD1 (5 bases). V shed 5 bases and J shed 7 bases, with 12 bases lying between them. CDR1 is SEHNR, CDR2 FQNEAQ, per germline (reference sequence). There are 14 residues in the CDR3. This CDR3 is CASSPGTENSPLHF. The CDR3, as DNA: TGTGCCAGCAGCCCCGGGACCGAGAATTCACCCCTCCACTTT.

This clonotype has at least ten counts. The V gene is TRBV3-1, the J gene TRBJ2-1, with a possible D match to TRBD1 (5 bases). CDR3 size: 16 residues. Germline V gives CDR1 LGHDT, CDR2 YNNKEL (reference sequence). Trimming pared 0 bases from V and 9 bases from J, leaving 18 bases between. CDR3 loop: CASSQDTVAPGREQFF. The CDR3 nucleotides read TGTGCCAGCAGCCAAGATACCGTGGCCCCAGGGCGTGAGCAGTTCTTC.

This clonotype was counted only a few times. The rearrangement uses TRBV6-1 and TRBJ1-1; D is ambiguous. CDR3 length equals 13 residues. V was clipped by 2 bases and J by 1 base, with 5 bases between them. Germline assignment: CDR1 MNHNS and CDR2 SASEGT. The CDR3 sequence is CASSEKPNTEAFF. DNA for the CDR3: TGTGCCAGCAGTGAAAAACCGAACACTGAAGCTTTCTTT.

This clonotype was detected a few times. V usage is TRBV7-8 and J usage is TRBJ1-5; weak D call: TRBD1 (6 bases). The CDR3 length is 18 residues. Germline V lookup: CDR1 SGHVS, CDR2 FQNEAQ. Trimming shortened V by 2 bases and J by 2 bases, and 19 bases separated the two germline ends. CDR3 residues: CASSLTGNWVKGNQPQHF. The CDR3 nucleotides are TGTGCCAGCAGCTTAACAGGGAATTGGGTAAAGGGCAATCAGCCCCAGCATTTT.

The chain employs TRBV15 and TRBJ2-2; TRBD2 matches at 7 bases. J was trimmed by 3 bases and V by 1 base; bases with no gene match: 2. This CDR3 has 15 residues. The germline gives CDR1 LNHNV, CDR2 YYDKDF (reference sequence). The CDR3 region is CATSRGGGDTGELFF. The CDR3 DNA sequence: TGTGCCACCAGCAGAGGGGGAGGGGACACCGGGGAGCTGTTTTTT.